This TCR beta chain was retrieved from a study of post-analysis software for immune sequencing data. Study at large: Disease trajectories encompassed relapsing-remitting, secondary progressive and progressive-relapsing multiple sclerosis.

The study's findings and limits: Those samples that were prepared in the same batch co-clustered strongly by F measure. Among roughly five TRBV segments more frequent in patients than controls were TRBV5-6, TRBV5-1 and TRBV20-1. Multiple sclerosis was associated with a significant reduction in normalized Chao1 diversity relative to controls.

In germline, CDR1 is SGHTA, CDR2 FQGTGA. The CDR3 has 13 amino acids. Prepared TCR beta cDNA libraries contained unique molecular identifiers. A population of about 0.9 to 10 million T cells gave rise to around 480,000 cDNA molecules. From the PCR reads, TCRdb called clonotypes with MiXCR, one entry per CDR3 protein. Found here are hundreds of thousands of distinct CDR3 sequences, 44% of them singletons; the top ten hold about 1.8%. This clonotype showed up just once. Its target is unknown. The junction and the germline gene differ at one end; a read error may be behind it. Sequenced sample: blood. The source of this sequence is a girl aged 10 to 17 with multiple sclerosis. The V gene is TRBV7-3, the J gene TRBJ2-3; unclear D gene. The CDR3 nucleotides are TGTGCCGGCAGCTTTACGAGTGGGGATACGCAGTATTTT. Its translation: CAGSFTSGDTQYF. Together with reference TRBV7-3 and TRBJ2-3, the CDR3 gives the full variable domain: GAGVSQTPSNKVTEKGKYVELRCDPISGHTALYWYRQSLGQGPEFLIYFQGTGAADDSGLPNDRFFAVRPEGSVSTLKIQRTERGDSAVYLCAGSFTSGDTQYFGPGTRLTVL.